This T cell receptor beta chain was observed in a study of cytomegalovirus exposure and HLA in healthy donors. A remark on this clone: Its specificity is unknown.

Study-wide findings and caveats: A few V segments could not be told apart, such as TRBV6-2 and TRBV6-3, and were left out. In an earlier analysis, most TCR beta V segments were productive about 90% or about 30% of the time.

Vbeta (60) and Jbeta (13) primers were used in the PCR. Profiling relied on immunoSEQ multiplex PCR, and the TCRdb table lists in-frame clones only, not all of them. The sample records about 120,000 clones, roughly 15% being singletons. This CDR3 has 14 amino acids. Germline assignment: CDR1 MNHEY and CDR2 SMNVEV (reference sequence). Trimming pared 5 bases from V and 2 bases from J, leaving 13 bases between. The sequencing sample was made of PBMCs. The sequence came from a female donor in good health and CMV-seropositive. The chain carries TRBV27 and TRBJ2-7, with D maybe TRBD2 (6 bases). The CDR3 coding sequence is TGTGCCAGCAGTCCCTTGGCGGGACCCTACGAGCAGTACTTC. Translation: CASSPLAGPYEQYF.